Listed below are T cell receptor beta chains from one sample, sequenced in a study of T cells in localized non-small cell lung cancer. Repertoires were generated with immunoSEQ multiplex PCR, while TCRdb's copy carries only in-frame clones and drops some. The sample records 50,000 to 55,000 clones, about 88% being singletons. The input for sequencing was PBMCs, taken before any cancer treatment. The receptors shown here come from a female donor with stage II lung adenocarcinoma. Both conserved end residues are part of each CDR3. The D gene is left open where the match is weak. Clone size, where shown, is once, few, many, or a class for clones that have expanded.

CDR3 protein: CASSEEMAGGNTIYF
CDR3 DNA: TGCGCCAGCAGTGAAGAAATGGCGGGTGGAAACACCATATATTTT
V gene: TRBV10-2
J gene: TRBJ1-3
clone size: .
CDR3 length: 15
D gene: .

CDR3 protein: CASSRLRTGFYF
CDR3 DNA: TGTGCCAGCAGTCGCCTTCGTACAGGGTTTTACTTC
V gene: TRBV7-9
J gene: TRBJ2-5
clone size: once
CDR3 length: 12
D gene: .

CDR3 protein: CASSPGQGNSPLHF
CDR3 DNA: TGTGCCAGCAGCCCCGGACAGGGTAATTCACCCCTCCACTTT
V gene: TRBV13
J gene: TRBJ1-6
clone size: once
CDR3 length: 14
D gene: TRBD1

CDR3 protein: CASSVGGPPETQYF
CDR3 DNA: TGTGCCAGCAGCGTAGGGGGCCCACCGGAGACCCAGTACTTC
V gene: TRBV9
J gene: TRBJ2-5
clone size: .
CDR3 length: 14
D gene: .

CDR3 protein: CASSPRGFNTIYF
CDR3 DNA: TGTGCCAGCTCACCACGAGGATTCAACACCATATATTTT
V gene: TRBV18
J gene: TRBJ1-3
clone size: .
CDR3 length: 13
D gene: .

CDR3 protein: CASSPTSGGPNTGELFF
CDR3 DNA: TGTGCCAGCAGCCCAACTAGCGGGGGCCCGAACACCGGGGAGCTGTTTTTT
V gene: TRBV7-9
J gene: TRBJ2-2
clone size: .
CDR3 length: 17
D gene: TRBD2

CDR3 protein: CASSATGLNTEAFF
CDR3 DNA: TGTGCCAGCAGCGCGACAGGGTTGAACACTGAAGCTTTCTTT
V gene: TRBV7-6
J gene: TRBJ1-1
clone size: few
CDR3 length: 14
D gene: TRBD1

CDR3 protein: CASSYQAVGYGYTF
CDR3 DNA: TGTGCCAGCAGTTATCAGGCAGTCGGCTATGGCTACACCTTC
V gene: TRBV6-5
J gene: TRBJ1-2
clone size: .
CDR3 length: 14
D gene: .

CDR3 protein: CSVEYRGKRYF
CDR3 DNA: TGCAGCGTTGAATATCGGGGGAAGAGATACTTC
V gene: TRBV29-1
J gene: TRBJ2-7
clone size: .
CDR3 length: 11
D gene: .

CDR3 protein: CASSTGRLEAFF
CDR3 DNA: TGTGCCAGTAGTACCGGGAGGCTTGAAGCTTTCTTT
V gene: TRBV19
J gene: TRBJ1-1
clone size: .
CDR3 length: 12
D gene: .

CDR3 protein: CSVEQITYGYTF
CDR3 DNA: TGCAGCGTTGAGCAGATTACCTATGGCTACACCTTC
V gene: TRBV29-1
J gene: TRBJ1-2
clone size: .
CDR3 length: 12
D gene: .

CDR3 protein: CASSSGGNIQYF
CDR3 DNA: TGTGCCAGCAGCTCAGGGGGTAACATTCAGTACTTC
V gene: TRBV9
J gene: TRBJ2-4
clone size: once
CDR3 length: 12
D gene: TRBD1

CDR3 protein: CASSLGRQGLYIQYF
CDR3 DNA: TGTGCCAGCAGCTTAGGGCGACAGGGTCTATACATTCAGTACTTC
V gene: TRBV5-6
J gene: TRBJ2-4
clone size: .
CDR3 length: 15
D gene: TRBD1

CDR3 protein: CASSGAAYSGANVLTF
CDR3 DNA: TGTGCCAGCAGTGGGGCAGCTTACTCTGGGGCCAACGTCCTGACTTTC
V gene: TRBV6-1
J gene: TRBJ2-6
clone size: .
CDR3 length: 16
D gene: .

CDR3 protein: CASSEPGYGDQPQHF
CDR3 DNA: TGTGCCAGCAGTGAACCAGGGTATGGGGATCAGCCCCAGCATTTT
V gene: TRBV6-1
J gene: TRBJ1-5
clone size: once
CDR3 length: 15
D gene: .

CDR3 protein: CASSLGTGPDQPQHF
CDR3 DNA: TGTGCCAGCAGCTTAGGGACAGGGCCCGATCAGCCCCAGCATTTT
V gene: TRBV7-6
J gene: TRBJ1-5
clone size: .
CDR3 length: 15
D gene: TRBD1

CDR3 protein: CASSSGLYGYTF
CDR3 DNA: TGTGCCAGCAGCTCCGGTCTCTATGGCTACACCTTC
V gene: TRBV7-3
J gene: TRBJ1-2
clone size: .
CDR3 length: 12
D gene: .

CDR3 protein: CASSPTRTGGFYEQYF
CDR3 DNA: TGTGCCAGCAGTCCCACCCGGACAGGGGGCTTTTACGAGCAGTACTTC
V gene: TRBV27
J gene: TRBJ2-7
clone size: .
CDR3 length: 16
D gene: TRBD1

CDR3 protein: CASSLESRTGDGYTF
CDR3 DNA: TGCGCCAGCAGCTTGGAATCCCGGACAGGGGATGGCTACACCTTC
V gene: TRBV5-1
J gene: TRBJ1-2
clone size: .
CDR3 length: 15
D gene: TRBD1

CDR3 protein: CASSSVGRGGSEAFF
CDR3 DNA: TGTGCCAGCTCCTCGGTTGGCAGGGGGGGATCTGAAGCTTTCTTT
V gene: TRBV6-1
J gene: TRBJ1-1
clone size: once
CDR3 length: 15
D gene: TRBD1

CDR3 protein: CASSPTPRWGGLMNTEAFF
CDR3 DNA: TGTGCCAGCAGTCCAACCCCCCGGTGGGGCGGATTAATGAACACTGAAGCTTTCTTT
V gene: TRBV27
J gene: TRBJ1-1
clone size: .
CDR3 length: 19
D gene: .

CDR3 protein: CSVVGLMNTEAFF
CDR3 DNA: TGCAGCGTTGTTGGGCTTATGAACACTGAAGCTTTCTTT
V gene: TRBV29-1
J gene: TRBJ1-1
clone size: once
CDR3 length: 13
D gene: .

CDR3 protein: CASSLMGPEAFF
CDR3 DNA: TGCGCCAGCAGCTTGATGGGGCCTGAAGCTTTCTTT
V gene: TRBV5-1
J gene: TRBJ1-1
clone size: .
CDR3 length: 12
D gene: .

CDR3 protein: CASSSSGGPIETQYF
CDR3 DNA: TGTGCCAGCAGTAGTAGCGGGGGGCCGATAGAGACCCAGTACTTC
V gene: TRBV11-3
J gene: TRBJ2-5
clone size: .
CDR3 length: 15
D gene: TRBD2

CDR3 protein: CASREGRVNTEAFF
CDR3 DNA: TGTGCCTCTAGGGAGGGACGGGTGAACACTGAAGCTTTCTTT
V gene: TRBV27
J gene: TRBJ1-1
clone size: .
CDR3 length: 14
D gene: .